The T cell receptor beta chain described here comes from a study of T cell responses to AZD1222 COVID-19 vaccine. Study-level information: Second-dose intervals of approximately 4 or approximately 12 weeks were pooled. Regarding the study as a whole: White British ancestry dominated among donors, who included more females, and clonal diversity was possibly underestimated.

Comment on this clone: Antigen specificity is unknown.

Produced via immunoSEQ multiplex PCR; TCRdb's table is partial and in-frame only. In the table there are 150,000 to 180,000 clones, about nine tenths of which are singletons. This CDR3 has 14 amino acids. Germline lookup yields CDR1 SGHTA and CDR2 FQGTGA. Trimming cost V 5 bases and J 0 bases, with 9 bases left between them. V is TRBV7-3 and J is TRBJ2-3, with D uncertain. Sequencing used peripheral blood, obtained on day 0 of AZD1222 vaccination. The sequence was obtained from an adult in good health. CDR3 bases: TGTGCCAGCAGCGCTCTCGGGAGCACAGATACGCAGTATTTT. It codes for CASSALGSTDTQYF.